Each of the 20 T cell receptor beta chains below was sequenced from the same sample in a study of T cell responses to AZD1222 COVID-19 vaccine. The method was immunoSEQ multiplex PCR; TCRdb's version includes in-frame clones alone and lacks a portion of them. The data contain 45,000 to 60,000 clones, approximately 83% of them seen just once; the ten biggest clones take up approximately 15%. This specimen consisted of peripheral blood, obtained on day 0 of AZD1222 vaccination. All receptors derive from an adult in good health.

This clone has just one count. The chain uses TRBV6-6 and TRBJ1-2, with D uncertain. Trimming removed 3 bases at V and 3 bases at J, with 11 bases between. The CDR3 covers 14 residues. Looked up from germline, CDR1 is MNHNY and CDR2 is SVGAGI (reference sequence). CDR3: CASSYDNTDYGYTF. CDR3 nucleotide sequence: TGTGCCAGCAGTTATGACAACACGGACTATGGCTACACCTTC.

This clone was counted a few times. The J gene is TRBJ1-3, the V gene TRBV3-1 (or the pseudogene TRBV3-2), with D uncertain. Germline V gene lookup returns CDR1 LGHDT and CDR2 YNNKEL (reference sequence). The CDR3 has 15 amino acids. V was shortened by 5 bases and J by 0 bases, with 11 bases between the two germline ends. The CDR3 here is CASSSRVLSGNTIYF. Written as DNA, the CDR3 is TGTGCCAGCAGCTCCCGGGTGCTCTCTGGAAACACCATATATTTT.

The chain joins TRBV27 to TRBJ2-7; 8 positions match TRBD2. Losses at the gene ends were 5 bases for V and 0 bases for J; bases not matched to a gene: 12. Germline V gene sequence: CDR1 MNHEY, CDR2 SMNVEV (reference sequence). The CDR3 has 17 amino acids. The CDR3 here is CASSQRGGSGNSYEQYF. The CDR3 DNA reads as TGTGCCAGCAGTCAGAGGGGGGGTAGCGGGAACTCCTACGAGCAGTACTTC.

The CDR3 is CASSQADGGDEQYF. In DNA form, the CDR3 reads TGCGCCAGCAGCCAAGCGGACGGTGGAGACGAGCAGTACTTC. The chain uses TRBV4-3 and TRBJ2-7; D is undetermined. CDR1 and CDR2 (germline): LGHNA, YSLEER. V dropped 1 base and J dropped 5 bases, with 12 bases sitting between them. CDR3 length equals 14 residues.

The chain uses TRBV21-1 and TRBJ1-5. TRBV21-1 is described as a pseudogene. CDR3 length equals 8 residues. CDR3 protein: CASSPDHF. CDR3 DNA: TGTGCCAGCAGCCCGGACCATTTT.

The rearrangement links TRBV18 to TRBJ2-3; D is possibly TRBD2 (6 bases). V shed 4 bases and J shed 3 bases, with 23 bases lying between them. CDR3 size: 18 residues. Germline values: CDR1 KGHSH, CDR2 LQKENI. The CDR3 sequence: CASSRGDFNPPSTDTQYF. Written as DNA, the CDR3 is TGTGCCAGCTCACGGGGGGACTTCAATCCGCCGAGTACAGATACGCAGTATTTT. Looking up the rest from reference TRBV18 and TRBJ2-3 gives the full variable domain: NAGVMQNPRHLVRRRGQEARLRCSPMKGHSHVYWYRQLPEEGLKFMVYLQKENIIDESGMPKERFSAEFPKEGPSILRIQQVVRGDSAAYFCASSRGDFNPPSTDTQYFGPGTRLTVL.

The V gene is TRBV9, the J gene TRBJ1-2, with a weak D call TRBD1 (5 bases). CDR1 is SGDLS, CDR2 YYNGEE, per germline. Trimming stripped 2 bases from V and 2 bases from J, with 7 bases between. The CDR3 is 13 residues long. The DNA for the CDR3 is TGTGCCAGCAGCGTTCAGGGAAACTATGGCTACACCTTC. Its translation: CASSVQGNYGYTF.

Comments on this clone: One junction end disagrees with the germline gene, perhaps due to a read error. The J gene is TRBJ2-5, the V gene TRBV3-1 (or the pseudogene TRBV3-2); D tentatively fits TRBD1 or TRBD2 (6 bases each). CDR1 and CDR2 (germline): LGHDT, YNNKEL (reference sequence). The CDR3 covers 14 residues. The DNA of the CDR3 is TGTGCCAGCACCCAAGGGGGGTACCAAGAGACCCAGTACTTC. It yields the protein CASTQGGYQETQYF.

The V and J genes are TRBV9 and TRBJ2-7; D assignment may be TRBD1 or TRBD2 (5 bases each). CDR1 is SGDLS, CDR2 YYNGEE, per germline. This CDR3 region has 15 residues. V lost 0 bases, J lost 1 base, and 11 bases lay in between. The CDR3 nucleotides read TGTGCCAGCAGCGTAGTAAGGGACGCTTCCTACGAGCAGTACTTC. Translation gives CASSVVRDASYEQYF.

In this sample, this clone turned up once. The V and J genes are TRBV12-3 or TRBV12-4 and TRBJ1-1; D possibly corresponds to TRBD1 (6 bases). The CDR3 runs to 13 residues. Between the trimmed V and J ends, which lost 6 bases and 5 bases, there was a span of 13 bases. The CDR3: CASSLARGTEAFF. CDR3 coding DNA: TGTGCCAGCAGCCTTGCAAGGGGGACTGAAGCTTTCTTT.

V and J are TRBV28 and TRBJ1-2, with 8 bases that match TRBD1. V shed 6 bases, J shed 2 bases, and the junction held 8 bases outside the gene matches. From germline, CDR1 is MDHEN and CDR2 SYDVKM. The CDR3 spans 15 residues. The CDR3: CASRPAGQGNYGYTF. CDR3 bases: TGTGCCAGCAGACCTGCTGGACAGGGCAACTATGGCTACACCTTC.

The V call is TRBV5-5, the J call TRBJ1-1; D is ambiguous. V gave up 1 base and J gave up 1 base, with 8 bases separating them. In germline, CDR1 is SGHKS, CDR2 YYEKEE (reference sequence). The CDR3 contains 14 residues. This chain's CDR3 is CASSLRPANTEAFF. CDR3 in DNA: TGTGCCAGCAGCTTGCGACCCGCGAACACTGAAGCTTTCTTT.

This sequence joins TRBV12-3 or TRBV12-4 and TRBJ1-2; no clear D gene. This CDR3 is 12 amino acids long. The V end was cut by 3 bases, the J end by 7 bases, with 9 bases between. The DNA of the CDR3 is TGTGCCAGCAGTTTTTTGAGCGGTGGCTACACCTTC. Translating gives CASSFLSGGYTF.

The chain carries TRBV4-1 and TRBJ2-2; tentatively, D is TRBD2 (7 bases). The CDR3 has 16 amino acids. V was pared by 5 bases and J by 0 bases, with 13 bases between. Looked up from germline, CDR1 is MGHRA and CDR2 is YSYEKL. The CDR3: CASSARGAPNTGELFF. The CDR3 DNA is TGCGCCAGCAGCGCTCGGGGGGCACCGAACACCGGGGAGCTGTTTTTT.

V gene TRBV7-3 combines with J gene TRBJ2-1, with 7 bases that match TRBD2. Looked up from germline, CDR1 is SGHTA and CDR2 is FQGTGA. The CDR3 totals 14 residues. With 0 bases clipped from V and 8 bases from J, the junction kept 4 bases outside the gene matches. CDR3 amino acids: CASSLTGGRDEQFF. The CDR3 DNA follows: TGTGCCAGCAGCTTAACGGGCGGGAGAGATGAGCAGTTCTTC.

The chain joins TRBV13 to TRBJ2-7; 14 bases agree with TRBD2. The CDR3 runs to 15 residues. V shed 5 bases, J shed 3 bases, and the junction held 3 bases outside the gene matches. Looked up from germline, CDR1 is PRHDT and CDR2 is FYEKMQ (reference sequence). CDR3 in amino acids: CASSPGTSGSYEQYF. The CDR3 region has the DNA TGTGCCAGCAGCCCCGGGACTAGCGGGAGCTACGAGCAGTACTTC. The whole variable domain, remainder taken from reference TRBV13 and TRBJ2-7, is AAGVIQSPRHLIKEKRETATLKCYPIPRHDTVYWYQQGPGQDPQFLISFYEKMQSDKGSIPDRFSAQQFSDYHSELNMSSLELGDSALYFCASSPGTSGSYEQYFGPGTRLTVT.

This sequence joins TRBV6-5 and TRBJ1-1, with no clear D. V lost 4 bases and J 5 bases, leaving 17 bases between the germline ends. This CDR3 is 15 amino acids long. Germline CDR1 and CDR2: MNHEY and SVGAGI. The CDR3 DNA is TGTGCCAGCAGTTCCCGGACCGGGCAAGGTACTGAAGCTTTCTTT. Its protein product is CASSSRTGQGTEAFF.

This chain connects TRBV19 to TRBJ1-2; 7 nucleotides match TRBD1. This CDR3 comprises 14 residues. V was clipped by 3 bases and J by 8 bases; unmatched bases: 9. In germline, CDR1 is LNHDA, CDR2 SQIVND (reference sequence). As DNA, the CDR3 is TGTGCCAGTAGTATTGTTAACAGGGGATCGGGCTACACCTTC. It translates to CASSIVNRGSGYTF. Together with reference TRBV19 and TRBJ1-2, the CDR3 gives the full variable domain: DGGITQSPKYLFRKEGQNVTLSCEQNLNHDAMYWYRQDPGQGLRLIYYSQIVNDFQKGDIAEGYSVSREKKESFPLTVTSAQKNPTAFYLCASSIVNRGSGYTFGSGTRLTVV.

V is TRBV4-1 and J is TRBJ1-5; TRBD1 agrees at 12 bases. Trimming cost V 0 bases and J 0 bases; bases outside gene matches: 6. The CDR3 is 19 residues long. The V gene's germline CDR1 is MGHRA and CDR2 YSYEKL. CDR3 loop: CASSQEPGQGAISNQPQHF. As DNA, the CDR3 is TGCGCCAGCAGCCAAGAACCGGGACAGGGGGCGATTAGCAATCAGCCCCAGCATTTT.

Note on this clone: The germline gene is not matched at one end of the junction; a read error may be the cause. The chain combines TRBV7-7 with TRBJ2-7, with 8 bases that match TRBD2. The CDR3 extends over 14 amino acids. The germline V gene has CDR1 SSHAT and CDR2 FNYEAQ (reference sequence). This CDR3 reads CASRFLAGTYEQYF. The CDR3 bases are TGTGCTAGCAGGTTTTTAGCGGGGACCTACGAGCAGTACTTC.